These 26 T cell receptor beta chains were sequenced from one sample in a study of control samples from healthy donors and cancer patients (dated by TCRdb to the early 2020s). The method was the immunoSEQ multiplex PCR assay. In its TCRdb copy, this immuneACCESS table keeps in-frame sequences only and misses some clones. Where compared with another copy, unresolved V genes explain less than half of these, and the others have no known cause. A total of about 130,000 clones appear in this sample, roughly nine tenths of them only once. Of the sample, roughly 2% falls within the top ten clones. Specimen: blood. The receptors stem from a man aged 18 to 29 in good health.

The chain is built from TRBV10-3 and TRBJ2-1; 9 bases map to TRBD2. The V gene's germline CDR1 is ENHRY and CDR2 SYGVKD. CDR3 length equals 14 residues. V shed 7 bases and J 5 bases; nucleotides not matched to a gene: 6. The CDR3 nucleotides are TGTGCCATCACCGTGACTAGCGGAAACAATGAGCAGTTCTTC. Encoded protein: CAITVTSGNNEQFF.

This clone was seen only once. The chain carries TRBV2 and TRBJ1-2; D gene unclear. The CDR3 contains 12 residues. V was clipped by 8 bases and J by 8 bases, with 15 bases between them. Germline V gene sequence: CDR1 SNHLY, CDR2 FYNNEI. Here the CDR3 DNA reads TGTGCCAGCGTCTCCCTCGAGGACGGCTACACCTTC. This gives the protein CASVSLEDGYTF.

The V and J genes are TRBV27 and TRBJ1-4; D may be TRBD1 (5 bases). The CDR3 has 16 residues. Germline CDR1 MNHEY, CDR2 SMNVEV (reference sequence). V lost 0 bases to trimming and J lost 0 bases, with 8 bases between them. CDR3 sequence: CASSLSWGATNEKLFF. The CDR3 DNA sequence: TGTGCCAGCAGTTTATCGTGGGGCGCAACTAATGAAAAACTGTTTTTT.

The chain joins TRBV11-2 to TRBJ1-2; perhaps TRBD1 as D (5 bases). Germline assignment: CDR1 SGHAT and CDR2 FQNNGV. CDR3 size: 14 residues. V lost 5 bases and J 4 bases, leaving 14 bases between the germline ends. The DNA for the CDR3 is TGTGCCAGCAGCCCTGGTGGAGGGGTCTATGGCTACACCTTC. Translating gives CASSPGGGVYGYTF.

CDR3 sequence (DNA): TGTGCCAGCAGTTCTCAGACCGCACCCCTCGGCTACACCTTC. Amino acid sequence: CASSSQTAPLGYTF. The chain couples TRBV28 to TRBJ1-2, with D unclear. V lost 4 bases and J 8 bases, leaving 17 bases between the germline ends. The CDR3 is 14 residues long. CDR1 is MDHEN and CDR2 is SYDVKM in the germline V gene.

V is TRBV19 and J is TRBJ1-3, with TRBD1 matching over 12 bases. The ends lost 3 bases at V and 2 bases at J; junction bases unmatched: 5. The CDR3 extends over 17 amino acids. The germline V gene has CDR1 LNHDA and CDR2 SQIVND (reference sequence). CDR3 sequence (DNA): TGTGCCAGTAGTATCGGGACAGGGGGCTTTGCTGGAAACACCATATATTTT. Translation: CASSIGTGGFAGNTIYF.

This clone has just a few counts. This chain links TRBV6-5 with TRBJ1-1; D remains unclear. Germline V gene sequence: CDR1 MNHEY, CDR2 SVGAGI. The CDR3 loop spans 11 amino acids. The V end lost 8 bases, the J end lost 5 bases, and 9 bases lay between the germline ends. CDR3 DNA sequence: TGTGCCAGCGGCCTGAGGACTGAAGCTTTCTTT. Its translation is CASGLRTEAFF.

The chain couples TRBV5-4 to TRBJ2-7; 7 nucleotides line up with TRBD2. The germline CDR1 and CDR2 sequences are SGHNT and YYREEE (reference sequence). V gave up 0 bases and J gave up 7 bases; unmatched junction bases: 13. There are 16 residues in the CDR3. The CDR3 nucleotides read TGTGCCAGCAGCTTGGATCCCGGGAGGTCTGCGGGGGAGCAGTACTTC. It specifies CASSLDPGRSAGEQYF.

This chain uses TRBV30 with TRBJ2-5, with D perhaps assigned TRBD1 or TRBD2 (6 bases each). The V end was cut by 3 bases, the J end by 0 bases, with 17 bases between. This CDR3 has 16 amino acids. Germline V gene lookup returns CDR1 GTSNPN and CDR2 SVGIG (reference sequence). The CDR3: CAWSSGDSQYQETQYF. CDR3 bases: TGTGCCTGGAGCTCAGGGGACTCACAGTACCAAGAGACCCAGTACTTC. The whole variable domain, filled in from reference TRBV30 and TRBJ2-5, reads SQTIHQWPATLVQPVGSPLSLECTVEGTSNPNLYWYRQAAGRGLQLLFYSVGIGQISSEVPQNLSASRPQDRQFILSSKKLLLSDSGFYLCAWSSGDSQYQETQYFGPGTRLLVL.

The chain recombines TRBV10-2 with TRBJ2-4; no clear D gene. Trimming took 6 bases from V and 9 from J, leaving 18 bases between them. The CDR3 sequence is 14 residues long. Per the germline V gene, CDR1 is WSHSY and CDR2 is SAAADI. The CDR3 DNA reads TGCGCCAGCAGGCAAGGCGATACCTACGGCATTCAGTACTTC. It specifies CASRQGDTYGIQYF.

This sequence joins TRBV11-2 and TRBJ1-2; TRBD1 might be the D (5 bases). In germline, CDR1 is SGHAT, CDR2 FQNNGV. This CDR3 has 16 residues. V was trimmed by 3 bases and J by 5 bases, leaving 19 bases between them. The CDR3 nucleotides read TGTGCCAGCAGCTTGAGACCCGGGGCCGGTTCTTATGGCTACACCTTC. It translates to CASSLRPGAGSYGYTF. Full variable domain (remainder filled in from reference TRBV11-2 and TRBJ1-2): EAGVAQSPRYKIIEKRQSVAFWCNPISGHATLYWYQQILGQGPKLLIQFQNNGVVDDSQLPKDRFSAERLKGVDSTLKIQPAKLEDSAVYLCASSLRPGAGSYGYTFGSGTRLTVV.

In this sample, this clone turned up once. Written as DNA, the CDR3 is TGTGCCACCCAATGGGGTACTAATGAAAAACTGTTTTTT. Translated, it gives CATQWGTNEKLFF. The rearrangement joins TRBV6-5 to TRBJ1-4, with D hard to call. The germline V gene encodes CDR1 MNHEY and CDR2 SVGAGI. V was trimmed by 10 bases and J by 2 bases, leaving 11 bases between them. The CDR3 length is 13 residues.

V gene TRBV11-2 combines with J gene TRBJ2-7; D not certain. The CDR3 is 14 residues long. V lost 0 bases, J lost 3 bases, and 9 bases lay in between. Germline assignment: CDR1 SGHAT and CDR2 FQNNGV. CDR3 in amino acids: CASSLDRIYYEQYF. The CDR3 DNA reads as TGTGCCAGCAGCTTAGACAGGATTTACTACGAGCAGTACTTC.

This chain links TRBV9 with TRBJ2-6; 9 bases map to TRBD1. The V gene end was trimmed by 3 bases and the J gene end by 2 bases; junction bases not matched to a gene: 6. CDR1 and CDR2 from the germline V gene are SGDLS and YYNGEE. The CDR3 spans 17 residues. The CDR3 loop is CASSAAGTGTGANVLTF. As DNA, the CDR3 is TGTGCCAGCAGCGCAGCCGGGACAGGGACTGGGGCCAACGTCCTGACTTTC.

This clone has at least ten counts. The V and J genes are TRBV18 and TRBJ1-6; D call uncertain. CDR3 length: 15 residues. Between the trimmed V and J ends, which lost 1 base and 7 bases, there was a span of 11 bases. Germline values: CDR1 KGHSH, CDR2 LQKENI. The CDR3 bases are TGTGCCAGCTCACCACTTCCGGGTTCAAATTCACCCCTCCACTTT. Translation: CASSPLPGSNSPLHF.

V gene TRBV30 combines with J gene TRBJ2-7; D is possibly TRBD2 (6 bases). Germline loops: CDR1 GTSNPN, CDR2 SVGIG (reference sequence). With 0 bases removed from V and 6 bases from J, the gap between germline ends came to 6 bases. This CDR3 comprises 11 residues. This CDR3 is CAWSVGSEQYF. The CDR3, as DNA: TGTGCCTGGAGTGTCGGGAGCGAGCAGTACTTC.

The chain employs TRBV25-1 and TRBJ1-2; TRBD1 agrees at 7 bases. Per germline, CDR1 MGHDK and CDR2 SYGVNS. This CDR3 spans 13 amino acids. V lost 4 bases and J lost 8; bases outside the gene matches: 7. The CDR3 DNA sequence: TGTGCCAGCAGTGTAGACAGGGTCGGGGGCTACACCTTC. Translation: CASSVDRVGGYTF.

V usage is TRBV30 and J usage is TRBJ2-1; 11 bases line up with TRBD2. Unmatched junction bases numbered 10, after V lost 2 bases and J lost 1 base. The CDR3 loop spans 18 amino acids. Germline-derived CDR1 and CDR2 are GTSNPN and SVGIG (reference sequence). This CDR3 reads CAWSNRRASGRSYNEQFF. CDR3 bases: TGTGCCTGGAGTAACCGTCGGGCTAGCGGGAGGTCCTACAATGAGCAGTTCTTC.

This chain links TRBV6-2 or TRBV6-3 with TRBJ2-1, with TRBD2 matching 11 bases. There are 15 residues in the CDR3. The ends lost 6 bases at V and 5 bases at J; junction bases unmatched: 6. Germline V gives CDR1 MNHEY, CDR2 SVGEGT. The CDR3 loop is CASSLPGLADNEQFF. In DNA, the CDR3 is TGTGCCAGCAGCCTACCGGGACTAGCGGACAATGAGCAGTTCTTC.

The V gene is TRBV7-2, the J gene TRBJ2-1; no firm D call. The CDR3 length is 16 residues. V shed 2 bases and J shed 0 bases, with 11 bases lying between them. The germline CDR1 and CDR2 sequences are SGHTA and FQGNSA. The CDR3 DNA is TGTGCCAGCAGCTTAACCGGGTTAAGCTCCTACAATGAGCAGTTCTTC. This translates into CASSLTGLSSYNEQFF. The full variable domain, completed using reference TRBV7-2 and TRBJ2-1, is GAGVSQSPSNKVTEKGKDVELRCDPISGHTALYWYRQSLGQGLEFLIYFQGNSAPDKSGLPSDRFSAERTGGSVSTLTIQRTQQEDSAVYLCASSLTGLSSYNEQFFGPGTRLTVL.

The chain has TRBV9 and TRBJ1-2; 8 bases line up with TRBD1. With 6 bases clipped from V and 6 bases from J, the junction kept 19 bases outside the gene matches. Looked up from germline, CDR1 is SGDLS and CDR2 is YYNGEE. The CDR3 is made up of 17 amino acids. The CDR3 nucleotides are TGTGCCAGCACTCAAAATCCGCAGGGGGCGGGAAAAGATGGCTACACCTTC. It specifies CASTQNPQGAGKDGYTF.

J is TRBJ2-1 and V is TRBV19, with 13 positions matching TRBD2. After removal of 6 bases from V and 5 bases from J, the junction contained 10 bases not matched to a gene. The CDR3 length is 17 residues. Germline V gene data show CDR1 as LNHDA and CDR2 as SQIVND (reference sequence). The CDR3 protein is CASSLSGTSGTHNEQFF. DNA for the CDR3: TGTGCCAGTAGCCTTTCCGGGACTAGCGGGACCCACAATGAGCAGTTCTTC.

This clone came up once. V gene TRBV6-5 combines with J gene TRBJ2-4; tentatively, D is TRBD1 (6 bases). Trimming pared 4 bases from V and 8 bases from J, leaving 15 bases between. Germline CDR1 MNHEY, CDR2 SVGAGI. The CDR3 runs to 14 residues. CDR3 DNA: TGTGCCAGCAGTTCCACAGGGAAACGGGACATTCAGTACTTC. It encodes CASSSTGKRDIQYF.

The CDR3 nucleotides read TGTGCCAGCAGTCTCCGGGACGCTAACTATGGCTACACCTTC. Encoded protein: CASSLRDANYGYTF. The gene calls are TRBV6-5 and TRBJ1-2; the D gene is possibly TRBD1 (5 bases). The ends were cut back, 5 bases at V and 0 bases at J, with 10 bases in the middle. Germline lookup yields CDR1 MNHEY and CDR2 SVGAGI. This CDR3 has 14 amino acids.

Here the CDR3 DNA reads TGCGCCAGCAGCCAAGATCAGAGGAGCTATGGCTACACCTTC. This gives the protein CASSQDQRSYGYTF. The V and J genes are TRBV4-3 and TRBJ1-2; the D is unclear. V lost 0 bases, J lost 4 bases, and 9 bases lay in between. The germline gives CDR1 LGHNA, CDR2 YSLEER. The length of the CDR3 is 14 residues.

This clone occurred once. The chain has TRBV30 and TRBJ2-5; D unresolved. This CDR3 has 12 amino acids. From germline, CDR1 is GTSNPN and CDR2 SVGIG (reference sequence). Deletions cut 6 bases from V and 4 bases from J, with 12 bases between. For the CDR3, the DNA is TGTGCCTGCGGGCCTGGATTAGAGACCCAGTACTTC. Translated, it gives CACGPGLETQYF.